This TCR beta chain was captured by sequencing in a study of CD8+ T cells in alopecia areata. Findings and limits, study-wide: Lesional scalp exceeded normal scalp in clonality, especially in alopecia totalis/universalis.

Looked up from germline, CDR1 is SNHLY and CDR2 is FYNNEI. With 6 bases removed from V and 1 base from J, the gap between germline ends came to 9 bases. The CDR3 consists of 13 residues. Isolation of CD4+ and CD8+ T cells from PBMCs was achieved by sorting. Of note for this clone: Its antigen remains unknown.

TCR sequencing used cDNA made by reverse transcription of extracted RNA. The data were produced by immunoSEQ multiplex PCR, yet TCRdb's version contains in-frame clones alone and is incomplete. Of about 120,000 clones in the sample, roughly two fifths were seen once. This sequence joins TRBV2 and TRBJ1-1; possible D gene TRBD1, 5 bases. Sequenced sample: CD4+ T cells sorted from blood. The receptor was isolated from a human donor with alopecia areata. The CDR3 DNA reads as TGTGCCAGCAGAAAGACAGCGAACACTGAAGCTTTCTTT. This translates into CASRKTANTEAFF. The whole variable domain, filled in from reference TRBV2 and TRBJ1-1, reads EPEVTQTPSHQVTQMGQEVILRCVPISNHLYFYWYRQILGQKVEFLVSFYNNEISEKSEIFDDQFSVERPDGSNFTLKIRSTKLEDSAMYFCASRKTANTEAFFGQGTRLTVV.